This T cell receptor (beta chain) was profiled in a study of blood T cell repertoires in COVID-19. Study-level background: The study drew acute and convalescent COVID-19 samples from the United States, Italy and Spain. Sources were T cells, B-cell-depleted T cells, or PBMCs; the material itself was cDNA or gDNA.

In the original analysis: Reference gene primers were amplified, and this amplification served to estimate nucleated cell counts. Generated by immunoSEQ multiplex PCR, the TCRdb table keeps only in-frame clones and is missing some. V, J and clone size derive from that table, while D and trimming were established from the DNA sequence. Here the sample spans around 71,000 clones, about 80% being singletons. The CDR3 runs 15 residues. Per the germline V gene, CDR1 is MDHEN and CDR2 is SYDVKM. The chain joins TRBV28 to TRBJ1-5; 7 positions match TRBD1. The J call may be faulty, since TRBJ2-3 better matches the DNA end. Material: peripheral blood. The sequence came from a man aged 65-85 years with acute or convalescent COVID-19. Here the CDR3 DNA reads TGTGCCAGCAGTTTGGATACAGGGTCGGGACAGCCCCAGTATTTT. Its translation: CASSLDTGSGQPQYF.